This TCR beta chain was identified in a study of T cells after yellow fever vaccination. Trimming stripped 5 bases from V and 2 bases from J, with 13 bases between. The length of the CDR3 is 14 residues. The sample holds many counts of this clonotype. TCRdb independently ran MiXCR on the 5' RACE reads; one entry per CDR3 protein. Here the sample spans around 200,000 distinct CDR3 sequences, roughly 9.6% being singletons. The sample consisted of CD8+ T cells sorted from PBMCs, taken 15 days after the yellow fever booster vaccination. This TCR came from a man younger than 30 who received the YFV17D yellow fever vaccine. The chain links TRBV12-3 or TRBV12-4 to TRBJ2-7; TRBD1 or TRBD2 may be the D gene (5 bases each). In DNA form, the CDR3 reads TGTGCCAGCAGTCTAGGGGACGTTACCTACGAGCAGTACGTC. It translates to CASSLGDVTYEQYV.